The subject of this entry is one TCR beta chain. Antigen: not known. V was trimmed by 4 bases and J by 9 bases, leaving 16 bases between them. The CDR3 has 14 amino acids. Germline V CDR1 and CDR2: SGHTA, FQGNSA. The data were taken from a study of CD8 T cells in ankylosing spondylitis. Findings and caveats of the study: Eight highly homologous variants made up a TCR beta motif, and this motif appeared characteristic of ankylosing spondylitis blood. Existing reports had already noted some motif variants in reactive arthritis synovial fluid and blood.

The authors made TCR beta libraries by quantitative 5'-RACE with molecular barcodes. TCRdb passed the 5' RACE reads through MiXCR, listing each CDR3 protein once. Among a few hundred thousand distinct CDR3 sequences listed, around 22% were seen once. This chain links TRBV7-2 with TRBJ2-1, with D possibly being TRBD2 (6 bases). The specimen sequenced was blood, either unsorted or a sorted T cell fraction (not recorded which). This TCR was recovered from a male donor with ankylosing spondylitis. This CDR3 reads CASSYGGMRAEQFF. CDR3 coding DNA: TGTGCCAGCAGCTATGGGGGGATGCGAGCTGAGCAGTTCTTC.